The rows below give T cell receptor beta chains drawn from one sample of a study of T cells in tumors after PD-1 blockade. TCRdb's copy holds only in-frame clones and misses some; the assay was immunoSEQ multiplex PCR. Altogether 10,000 to 15,000 clones are present, around 57% being singletons, with the ten largest covering less than 30%. Sequencing was performed on tumor tissue, taken before anti-PD-1 treatment. Receptors originate from a human donor with cutaneous squamous cell carcinoma. CDR3s include the opening cysteine and the closing phenylalanine or tryptophan. A D gene is named only where the DNA matches it firmly. Only part of the rows carry a size: once, few, many, or a class if the clone is expanded.

abundance	v_gene	j_gene	d_gene	CDR3aa	CDR3nt
once	TRBV7-6	TRBJ2-5	-	CASKGLNQETQYF	TGTGCCAGCAAAGGACTTAACCAAGAGACCCAGTACTTC
-	TRBV6-4	TRBJ1-1	TRBD1	CASSATGVMPGAFF	TGTGCCAGCAGCGCGACAGGGGTTATGCCCGGAGCTTTCTTT
-	TRBV7-8	TRBJ2-1	TRBD2	CASSYRTSGVFF	TGTGCCAGCAGCTATCGAACTAGCGGGGTGTTCTTC
-	TRBV25-1	TRBJ2-3	-	CASSITPDTQYF	TGTGCCAGCAGCATCACCCCCGATACGCAGTATTTT
few	TRBV7-2	TRBJ2-7	-	CASSLFPSLGEQYF	TGTGCCAGCAGCTTATTCCCCTCGTTGGGGGAGCAGTACTTC
once	TRBV5-1	TRBJ1-1	TRBD1	CASSGGQGSSTEAFF	TGCGCCAGCAGCGGGGGACAGGGTTCGTCCACTGAAGCTTTCTTT
-	TRBV19	TRBJ2-5	-	CASSIGEGVKEETQYF	TGTGCCAGTAGTATCGGTGAGGGGGTGAAGGAGGAGACCCAGTACTTC
few	TRBV12-3/TRBV12-4	TRBJ1-2	-	CASRLDRPGGYTF	TGTGCCAGCAGACTTGACAGGCCGGGGGGCTACACCTTC
-	TRBV19	TRBJ1-6	-	CATLGSQGGGSPLHF	TGTGCCACCCTGGGATCACAGGGCGGGGGATCACCCCTCCACTTT
-	TRBV19	TRBJ2-2	-	CASSMWQGSTGELFF	TGTGCCAGTAGTATGTGGCAGGGGAGCACCGGGGAGCTGTTTTTT
-	TRBV19	TRBJ1-3	-	CASKTQGAAGNTIYF	TGTGCCAGTAAAACACAGGGAGCAGCTGGAAACACCATATATTTT
-	TRBV5-1	TRBJ1-1	-	CASSGLTGGGSAEAFF	TGCGCCAGCAGCGGACTGACAGGAGGTGGATCCGCTGAAGCTTTCTTT
-	TRBV7-2	TRBJ2-1	TRBD2	CASTPVGGGIYNEQFF	TGTGCCAGCACCCCTGTAGGCGGGGGAATTTACAATGAGCAGTTCTTC
-	TRBV6-5	TRBJ1-5	-	CASRSGTYSNQPQHF	TGTGCCAGCAGATCCGGGACATATAGCAATCAGCCCCAGCATTTT
few	TRBV7-9	TRBJ1-2	-	CASSSLTRGVNYGYTF	TGTGCCAGCAGTTCACTAACTCGGGGCGTGAACTATGGCTACACCTTC
once	TRBV10-3	TRBJ2-2	-	CAISATGGPGELFF	TGTGCCATCAGTGCAACCGGGGGGCCCGGGGAGCTGTTTTTT
-	TRBV6-5	TRBJ1-6	TRBD1	CASNPATGGNSPLHF	TGTGCCAGCAATCCCGCGACAGGGGGTAATTCACCCCTCCACTTT
-	TRBV20-1	TRBJ2-4	-	CSASDPAAKNIQYF	TGCAGTGCTAGTGATCCTGCAGCCAAAAACATTCAGTACTTC
large	TRBV3-1/TRBV3-2	TRBJ2-2	-	CASSRRGSANTGELFF	TGTGCCAGCAGCCGGAGGGGCAGCGCGAACACCGGGGAGCTGTTTTTT
-	TRBV5-4	TRBJ2-3	-	CASSLAGDTQYF	TGTGCCAGCAGCTTGGCAGGAGATACGCAGTATTTT
-	TRBV6-5	TRBJ1-5	TRBD1	CASSYPAGTGNQPQHF	TGTGCCAGCAGTTACCCGGCCGGGACAGGGAATCAGCCCCAGCATTTT
-	TRBV19	TRBJ2-7	TRBD2	CASNSLAGGIHEQYF	TGTGCCAGTAATTCTCTAGCGGGAGGGATACACGAGCAGTACTTC
-	TRBV18	TRBJ2-3	-	CASSPRVTTTDTQYF	TGTGCCAGCTCACCAAGGGTCACTACCACAGATACGCAGTATTTT
-	TRBV7-2	TRBJ2-1	TRBD2	CASRISGGRNEQFF	TGTGCCAGCAGGATTAGCGGGGGCCGTAATGAGCAGTTCTTC
-	TRBV28	TRBJ1-2	-	CASSFSGDSYGYTF	TGTGCCAGCAGTTTTTCGGGGGACTCTTATGGCTACACCTTC
-	TRBV19	TRBJ2-1	-	CASSTTGSSYNEQFF	TGTGCCAGTAGTACTACAGGGAGCTCCTACAATGAGCAGTTCTTC
few	TRBV11-2	TRBJ2-3	TRBD1	CASSPSTGGGSDTQYF	TGTGCCAGCAGCCCATCGACAGGGGGCGGGTCAGATACGCAGTATTTT